The clone carrying this T cell receptor (beta chain) was counted at least ten times. The cDNA was synthesized by means of template-switch 5'RACE, which was carried out with 10-nucleotide random UMIs. TCRdb independently ran MiXCR on the 5' RACE reads; one entry per CDR3 protein. The sample holds 45,000 to 55,000 distinct CDR3 sequences, about 4.1% seen once. The data stem from a study of neurological immune-mediated disorders. Germline CDR1 is SQVTM and CDR2 is ANQGSEA. The V end lost 7 bases, the J end lost 2 bases, and 9 bases lay between the germline ends. There are 11 residues in the CDR3. The rearrangement uses TRBV29-1 and TRBJ2-7; D perhaps matches TRBD1 (6 bases). The clonotype comes from a man in his sixties with multiple sclerosis. The sample was PBMCs. CDR3: CSAGQTYEQYF. DNA for the CDR3: TGCAGCGCAGGACAGACCTACGAGCAGTACTTC.